Shown below are 6 T cell receptor beta chains from a single sample sequenced in a study of blood T cells in healthy people across ages. With a J-beta primer mix and a sample-barcoded 5' primer, a second PCR ran about 7 to 11 cycles. TCRdb re-called the 5' RACE reads with MiXCR, one entry per CDR3 protein. This sample has around 2 million distinct CDR3 sequences, with about two fifths found just once. Specimen: blood. Receptors were obtained from a human donor in good health.

This sequence joins TRBV20-1 and TRBJ2-7; D ambiguous. V lost 6 bases and J lost 5, with 11 bases in between. The length of the CDR3 is 11 residues. CDR1 and CDR2 (germline): DFQATT, SNEGSKA (reference sequence). In nucleotides, the CDR3 is TGCAGTGCGAGGAATATGAACGAGCAGTACTTC. This codes for CSARNMNEQYF.

V gene TRBV29-1 combines with J gene TRBJ2-3, with D maybe TRBD1 (6 bases). This CDR3 is 14 amino acids long. Germline values: CDR1 SQVTM, CDR2 ANQGSEA. V was shortened by 2 bases and J by 1 base, with 10 bases between the two germline ends. The CDR3 region is CSVETGTRTDTQYF. The CDR3, as DNA: TGCAGCGTTGAAACGGGGACACGCACAGATACGCAGTATTTT.

V gene TRBV20-1 combines with J gene TRBJ2-4; 7 positions match TRBD2. TRBJ2-7 explains the end of the DNA better; the J call may be wrong. The length of the CDR3 is 14 residues. The germline gives CDR1 DFQATT, CDR2 SNEGSKA (reference sequence). The DNA of the CDR3 is TGCAGTGCTAGTCGGGAGGATGGTACCTACGAGCAGTACTTC. Translated, it gives CSASREDGTYEQYF.

This clonotype was observed a handful of times. V usage is TRBV6-6 and J usage is TRBJ2-7, with D maybe TRBD1 (6 bases). V was cut by 6 bases and J by 9 bases, with 24 bases left in between. The germline V gene encodes CDR1 MNHNY and CDR2 SVGAGI (reference sequence). The CDR3 is 15 residues long. Here the CDR3 DNA reads TGTGCCAGCAGAACCCCGGAGGAGACAGGTCGAGTGCAGTACTTC. Residues: CASRTPEETGRVQYF.

This clonotype appeared a single time. The chain carries TRBV25-1 and TRBJ1-2; 7 nucleotides match TRBD1. Germline V lookup: CDR1 MGHDK, CDR2 SYGVNS. V was pared by 3 bases and J by 7 bases, with 8 bases of the junction left unmatched. This CDR3 spans 14 amino acids. The CDR3 nucleotides are TGTGCCAGCAGTGAGCGGACAGGCGTCTCTGGCTACACCTTC. Amino acid sequence: CASSERTGVSGYTF.

This clonotype appeared a single time. Germline is not matched at one junction end, which may reflect a read error. The rearrangement links TRBV7-8 to TRBJ2-1; D is perhaps TRBD1 or TRBD2 (6 bases each). Germline values: CDR1 SGHVS, CDR2 FQNEAQ. There are 14 residues in the CDR3. CDR3 region: CANSLPGAHNEQFF. CDR3 sequence (DNA): TGTGCCAACAGCTTACCGGGGGCCCACAATGAGCAGTTCTTC.